A selection of T cell receptor beta chains follows, all from one sample in a study of CDR3 diversity in severe acne. TCRdb itself ran the PCR reads through MiXCR, one entry per CDR3 protein. The sample records around 100,000 distinct CDR3 sequences, roughly 51% being singletons. Sequencing was performed on blood. These receptors were taken from a male donor with acne. CDR3s include the opening cysteine and the closing phenylalanine or tryptophan. Each record gives: CDR3 length, D gene, V gene, J gene, clone size, CDR3 DNA, CDR3 protein. The D gene is left open where the match is weak. The listing skips clone size in some rows; elsewhere it reads once, few, many or a size class.

cdr3_length: 12; d_call: .; v_call: TRBV9; j_call: TRBJ1-1; clone_size: .; cdr3_nt: TGTGCCAGCAGCGTCGGACAGAATGAAGCTTTCTTT; cdr3_aa: CASSVGQNEAFF
cdr3_length: 12; d_call: .; v_call: TRBV9; j_call: TRBJ1-6; clone_size: .; cdr3_nt: TGTGCCAGCAGCGCCTATACAGGGACCCTCCACTTT; cdr3_aa: CASSAYTGTLHF
cdr3_length: 13; d_call: .; v_call: TRBV15; j_call: TRBJ2-1; clone_size: medium-sized; cdr3_nt: TGTGCCACCAGCAGAGATCAGTGGGGGCAGCAGTTCTTC; cdr3_aa: CATSRDQWGQQFF
cdr3_length: 13; d_call: .; v_call: TRBV7-6; j_call: TRBJ1-1; clone_size: .; cdr3_nt: TGTGCCAGCAGCCGGACGGGGAGCACTGAAGCTTTCTTT; cdr3_aa: CASSRTGSTEAFF
cdr3_length: 14; d_call: .; v_call: TRBV14; j_call: TRBJ1-2; clone_size: .; cdr3_nt: TGTGCCAGCAGCCAAGAAGTTCGGGGCGATGGCTACACCTTC; cdr3_aa: CASSQEVRGDGYTF
cdr3_length: 12; d_call: .; v_call: TRBV10-3; j_call: TRBJ1-2; clone_size: many; cdr3_nt: TGTGCCTCCTTGGGGGAAGGCTATGGCTACACCTTC; cdr3_aa: CASLGEGYGYTF
cdr3_length: 15; d_call: TRBD2; v_call: TRBV2; j_call: TRBJ2-7; clone_size: .; cdr3_nt: TGTGCCAGCAGTGAGGGGACTAGAGCAATTGCGGGGCAGTACTTC; cdr3_aa: CASSEGTRAIAGQYF
cdr3_length: 16; d_call: .; v_call: TRBV25-1; j_call: TRBJ1-3; clone_size: once; cdr3_nt: TGTGCCAGCAGTGACATCAGAGGGGCGGTAGGAAACACCATATATTTT; cdr3_aa: CASSDIRGAVGNTIYF
cdr3_length: 14; d_call: .; v_call: TRBV19; j_call: TRBJ1-1; clone_size: many; cdr3_nt: TGTGCCAGTAGTATGGGGACTCGGAACACTGAAGCTTTCTTT; cdr3_aa: CASSMGTRNTEAFF
cdr3_length: 15; d_call: .; v_call: TRBV15; j_call: TRBJ1-5; clone_size: .; cdr3_nt: TGTGCCACCAGCAGAGAACTTCCTATCAATCAGCCCCAGCATTTT; cdr3_aa: CATSRELPINQPQHF
cdr3_length: 12; d_call: .; v_call: TRBV11-2; j_call: TRBJ1-6; clone_size: .; cdr3_nt: TGTGCCAGCAGCTTCTTGGATTCACCCCTCCACTTT; cdr3_aa: CASSFLDSPLHF
cdr3_length: 15; d_call: .; v_call: TRBV20-1; j_call: TRBJ2-1; clone_size: many; cdr3_nt: TGCAGTGCTGGGGAACTAGTTGTATCCTACAATGAGCAGTTCTTC; cdr3_aa: CSAGELVVSYNEQFF
cdr3_length: 12; d_call: .; v_call: TRBV7-9; j_call: TRBJ1-2; clone_size: few; cdr3_nt: TGTGCCAGCAGCTTAGATACGCAGGGCTACACCTTC; cdr3_aa: CASSLDTQGYTF
cdr3_length: 14; d_call: .; v_call: TRBV7-3; j_call: TRBJ1-1; clone_size: many; cdr3_nt: TGTGCCAGCAGCTTACTCAGGGAGAACACTGAAGCTTTCTTT; cdr3_aa: CASSLLRENTEAFF
cdr3_length: 15; d_call: TRBD1; v_call: TRBV6-2/TRBV6-3; j_call: TRBJ1-2; clone_size: .; cdr3_nt: TGTGCCAGCAGTTACTCCCGGACAGGGAGGTATGGCTACACCTTC; cdr3_aa: CASSYSRTGRYGYTF
cdr3_length: 16; d_call: TRBD1; v_call: TRBV2; j_call: TRBJ1-2; clone_size: .; cdr3_nt: TGTGCCAGCAGAGAGCCCGGGACAGGGTCCGGCTATGGCTACACCTTC; cdr3_aa: CASREPGTGSGYGYTF
cdr3_length: 17; d_call: TRBD2; v_call: TRBV5-1; j_call: TRBJ2-3; clone_size: .; cdr3_nt: TGCGCCAGCAGTCCGGGACTAGCGGGAGAGGGGACAGATACGCAGTATTTT; cdr3_aa: CASSPGLAGEGTDTQYF
cdr3_length: 14; d_call: .; v_call: TRBV4-3; j_call: TRBJ2-7; clone_size: many; cdr3_nt: TGCGCCAGCAGCCAATTCCAGGGAGAAGACGAGCAGTACTTC; cdr3_aa: CASSQFQGEDEQYF
cdr3_length: 15; d_call: TRBD1; v_call: TRBV9; j_call: TRBJ2-7; clone_size: .; cdr3_nt: TGTGCCAGCAGCGTCGGACAGGGGCCTTCCTACGAGCAGTACTTC; cdr3_aa: CASSVGQGPSYEQYF
cdr3_length: 16; d_call: TRBD1; v_call: TRBV15; j_call: TRBJ2-5; clone_size: .; cdr3_nt: TGTGCCACCAGCACTCATGACAGGGAGACCCGAGAGACCCAGTACTTC; cdr3_aa: CATSTHDRETRETQYF
cdr3_length: 15; d_call: TRBD1; v_call: TRBV7-8; j_call: TRBJ2-7; clone_size: once; cdr3_nt: TGTGCCAGCAGCTCAACGGACAGGGCAACCTACGAGCAGTACTTC; cdr3_aa: CASSSTDRATYEQYF
cdr3_length: 15; d_call: .; v_call: TRBV2; j_call: TRBJ1-5; clone_size: .; cdr3_nt: TGTGCCAGCAGCTCTGGAGTTAGCAGCAATCAGCCCCAGCATTTT; cdr3_aa: CASSSGVSSNQPQHF
cdr3_length: 15; d_call: .; v_call: TRBV24-1; j_call: TRBJ2-2; clone_size: many; cdr3_nt: TGTGCCACCAGTGATGCACAGGACGGCACCGGGGAGCTGTTTTTT; cdr3_aa: CATSDAQDGTGELFF
cdr3_length: 11; d_call: .; v_call: TRBV29-1; j_call: TRBJ2-1; clone_size: .; cdr3_nt: TGCAGCGTTGAATGGTACAATGAGCAGTTCTTC; cdr3_aa: CSVEWYNEQFF
cdr3_length: 15; d_call: .; v_call: TRBV11-2; j_call: TRBJ1-2; clone_size: .; cdr3_nt: TGTGCCAGCAGTCCCTACGTAACAGCTAACTATGGCTACACCTTC; cdr3_aa: CASSPYVTANYGYTF
cdr3_length: 11; d_call: .; v_call: TRBV20-1; j_call: TRBJ2-1; clone_size: many; cdr3_nt: TGCAGTGCCCCGGACGACAATGAGCAGTTCTTC; cdr3_aa: CSAPDDNEQFF
cdr3_length: 14; d_call: TRBD1; v_call: TRBV5-1; j_call: TRBJ2-2; clone_size: many; cdr3_nt: TGCGCCAGCACCACAGGGGGCTTAGCCGAGGAGCTGTCTTTT; cdr3_aa: CASTTGGLAEELSF
cdr3_length: 15; d_call: .; v_call: TRBV6-4; j_call: TRBJ2-5; clone_size: few; cdr3_nt: TGTGCCAGCAGTTACAGAATTCAGGGGTATAAGACCCAGTACTTC; cdr3_aa: CASSYRIQGYKTQYF
cdr3_length: 12; d_call: .; v_call: TRBV20-1; j_call: TRBJ2-7; clone_size: .; cdr3_nt: TGCAGTGCTAGAGTCGTCTTCTACGAGCAGTACTTC; cdr3_aa: CSARVVFYEQYF
cdr3_length: 13; d_call: .; v_call: TRBV6-5; j_call: TRBJ1-5; clone_size: .; cdr3_nt: TGTGCCAGCGCAGGGAGTCAAAATCAGCCCCAGCATTTT; cdr3_aa: CASAGSQNQPQHF
cdr3_length: 14; d_call: .; v_call: TRBV29-1; j_call: TRBJ2-7; clone_size: once; cdr3_nt: TGCAGCGTGGACCCCGGGACGGAGTTTCGGGAGCAGTACTTC; cdr3_aa: CSVDPGTEFREQYF
cdr3_length: 15; d_call: .; v_call: TRBV9; j_call: TRBJ2-3; clone_size: many; cdr3_nt: TGTGCCAGCAGCGTAGGCGGGGATAGCACAGATACGCAGTATTTT; cdr3_aa: CASSVGGDSTDTQYF
cdr3_length: 13; d_call: .; v_call: TRBV6-4; j_call: TRBJ2-7; clone_size: many; cdr3_nt: TGTGCCAGCAGTGATGTTGCTGGGGGCGAGCAGTACTTC; cdr3_aa: CASSDVAGGEQYF
cdr3_length: 15; d_call: TRBD2; v_call: TRBV20-1; j_call: TRBJ2-1; clone_size: medium-sized; cdr3_nt: TGCAGTGCCACCTCGATTCTAGCGGGGATAAATGAGCAGTTCTTC; cdr3_aa: CSATSILAGINEQFF
cdr3_length: 14; d_call: .; v_call: TRBV12-3/TRBV12-4; j_call: TRBJ2-5; clone_size: .; cdr3_nt: TGTGCCAGCAGCCCGGACTATAGCAGAGAGACCCAGTACTTC; cdr3_aa: CASSPDYSRETQYF
cdr3_length: 13; d_call: .; v_call: TRBV10-3; j_call: TRBJ1-2; clone_size: .; cdr3_nt: TGTGCCAGCAGCTTCACGGGGGTGGATGGCTACACCTTC; cdr3_aa: CASSFTGVDGYTF
cdr3_length: 10; d_call: .; v_call: TRBV29-1; j_call: TRBJ2-5; clone_size: many; cdr3_nt: TGCAGCGTTTGGGAAGAGACCCAGTACTTC; cdr3_aa: CSVWEETQYF
cdr3_length: 15; d_call: .; v_call: TRBV5-1; j_call: TRBJ1-1; clone_size: .; cdr3_nt: TGCGCCAGCAGCGTGGGGATAACAGAAAACACTGAAGCTTTCTTT; cdr3_aa: CASSVGITENTEAFF
cdr3_length: 15; d_call: TRBD2; v_call: TRBV2; j_call: TRBJ2-1; clone_size: many; cdr3_nt: TGTGCCAGCAGGACGACTAGCGGGAGGGTAGGGGAGCAGTTCTTC; cdr3_aa: CASRTTSGRVGEQFF
cdr3_length: 18; d_call: TRBD1; v_call: TRBV24-1; j_call: TRBJ2-3; clone_size: medium-sized; cdr3_nt: TGTGCCACTTCTCACCCGGGACAGGGGGCGCGGGCCACAGATACGCAGTATTTT; cdr3_aa: CATSHPGQGARATDTQYF
cdr3_length: 17; d_call: .; v_call: TRBV7-2; j_call: TRBJ2-2; clone_size: .; cdr3_nt: TGTGCCAGCAGCTCAGTCCGGCTAGCCCTAGGCACCGGAGAGCTGTTTTTT; cdr3_aa: CASSSVRLALGTGELFF
cdr3_length: 15; d_call: TRBD1; v_call: TRBV24-1; j_call: TRBJ2-7; clone_size: .; cdr3_nt: TGTGCCAGCAGTGCCGGGACAGGGAGCTCCTACGAGCAGTACTTC; cdr3_aa: CASSAGTGSSYEQYF
cdr3_length: 14; d_call: .; v_call: TRBV27; j_call: TRBJ2-7; clone_size: .; cdr3_nt: TGTGCCAGCACCAAAGGGGGGGCGCCCTACGAGCAGTACTTC; cdr3_aa: CASTKGGAPYEQYF
cdr3_length: 15; d_call: TRBD1; v_call: TRBV20-1; j_call: TRBJ1-6; clone_size: .; cdr3_nt: TGCAGTGCTAGAGGACCGGGACAGGGGCAGTCGCCCCTCCACTTT; cdr3_aa: CSARGPGQGQSPLHF
cdr3_length: 15; d_call: .; v_call: TRBV13; j_call: TRBJ2-2; clone_size: few; cdr3_nt: TGTGCCAGCAGCCTTAACACCCATTACACCGGGGAGCTGTTTTTT; cdr3_aa: CASSLNTHYTGELFF
cdr3_length: 13; d_call: TRBD1; v_call: TRBV6-1; j_call: TRBJ1-1; clone_size: .; cdr3_nt: TGTGCCAGCAGTAGGACAGGGGGTACTGAAGCTTTCTTT; cdr3_aa: CASSRTGGTEAFF
cdr3_length: 13; d_call: .; v_call: TRBV28; j_call: TRBJ1-1; clone_size: .; cdr3_nt: TGTGCCAGCAGTTTATCGCCGAGGACTGAAGCTTTCTTT; cdr3_aa: CASSLSPRTEAFF
cdr3_length: 13; d_call: .; v_call: TRBV5-1; j_call: TRBJ2-1; clone_size: once; cdr3_nt: TGCGCCAGCAGCTTGGATGCGAGGGTGGAGCAGTTCTTC; cdr3_aa: CASSLDARVEQFF
cdr3_length: 13; d_call: TRBD1; v_call: TRBV20-1; j_call: TRBJ1-1; clone_size: many; cdr3_nt: TGCAGTGCCTCAGGGGGCTCGATCACTGAAGCTTTCTTT; cdr3_aa: CSASGGSITEAFF
cdr3_length: 13; d_call: .; v_call: TRBV5-4; j_call: TRBJ2-2; clone_size: .; cdr3_nt: TGTGCCAGCAGCTTGGGATCGACCGGGGAGCTGTTTTTT; cdr3_aa: CASSLGSTGELFF
cdr3_length: 13; d_call: TRBD1; v_call: TRBV6-6; j_call: TRBJ1-1; clone_size: few; cdr3_nt: TGTGCCAGCAGTCAGACAGGGGGAACTGAAGCTTTCTTT; cdr3_aa: CASSQTGGTEAFF
cdr3_length: 15; d_call: .; v_call: TRBV28; j_call: TRBJ2-5; clone_size: few; cdr3_nt: TGTGCCAGCAGACCAATAGCCCAACTGCAAGAGACCCAGTACTTC; cdr3_aa: CASRPIAQLQETQYF
cdr3_length: 15; d_call: .; v_call: TRBV29-1; j_call: TRBJ2-7; clone_size: .; cdr3_nt: TGCAGCGTTGAGACATGGCCCAAGGGTGACTACGAGCAGTACTTC; cdr3_aa: CSVETWPKGDYEQYF
cdr3_length: 13; d_call: .; v_call: TRBV25-1; j_call: TRBJ2-3; clone_size: medium-sized; cdr3_nt: TGTGCCAGCAGTGAATTAGGGCCCGATACGCAGTATTTT; cdr3_aa: CASSELGPDTQYF
cdr3_length: 15; d_call: .; v_call: TRBV7-8; j_call: TRBJ1-4; clone_size: .; cdr3_nt: TGTGCCAGCAGGTCGACAGATAGCGGATTAGAAAAACTGTTTTTT; cdr3_aa: CASRSTDSGLEKLFF
cdr3_length: 13; d_call: TRBD1; v_call: TRBV6-5; j_call: TRBJ1-5; clone_size: .; cdr3_nt: TGTGCCGCGGGCTCACAGGGGAATCAGCCCCAGCATTTT; cdr3_aa: CAAGSQGNQPQHF
cdr3_length: 15; d_call: .; v_call: TRBV10-1; j_call: TRBJ1-1; clone_size: .; cdr3_nt: TGTGCCAGCAGTTACCTGGCTGCGGTGAACACTGAAGCTTTCTTT; cdr3_aa: CASSYLAAVNTEAFF